This T cell receptor beta chain was profiled in a study of response to subunit inactivated influenza vaccine (dated by TCRdb to 2017 to 2018). About the full investigation: Deep quantitative profiling of the T cell receptor repertoire was used in the study to follow responses to a trivalent subunit inactivated influenza vaccine.

As for this clonotype: Its antigen specificity is not known. Nothing much larger sits one base from this clone, and base qualities are not available.

The CDR3 numbers 15 residues from cysteine through phenylalanine. Left in the record is the CDR3 DNA by itself, 45 bases read in frame from the first base. CDR1 MGHDK and CDR2 SYGVNS are derived from the germline V gene. The junction carries 8 bases between V and J, which are trimmed by 3 bases and 0 bases respectively. Libraries came from RT-PCR. TCRdb names Illumina HiSeq 2500 as the instrument used. The raw public reads went through TCRdb reprocessing: fastp at Q25, MiXCR clone calling, in-frame beta chains kept. Under each unique CDR3 protein, matching rows form one entry showing the most common genes and DNA. This sample holds about 650,000 distinct CDR3 sequences; approximately 15% were observed only once. Clones ranked in the top ten supply roughly 12% of the sample. What the research found in general, with its limitations: The authors proposed that each seasonal influenza vaccination may bring in only a limited number of new T cells.

Recombination joined TRBV25-1 with TRBJ1-4; a tentative D call is TRBD1 (6 bases match). The clonotype comes from a man aged 45 to 65 who received an inactivated influenza vaccine. Donor details come from another sample of the same person, matched by shared clones. The sample in question was PBMCs from blood, obtained roughly 12 days after vaccination. The encoded CDR3 is CASSEDSATNEKLFF. The sequenced DNA is TGTGCCAGCAGTGAGGACAGTGCAACTAATGAAAAACTGTTTTTT.